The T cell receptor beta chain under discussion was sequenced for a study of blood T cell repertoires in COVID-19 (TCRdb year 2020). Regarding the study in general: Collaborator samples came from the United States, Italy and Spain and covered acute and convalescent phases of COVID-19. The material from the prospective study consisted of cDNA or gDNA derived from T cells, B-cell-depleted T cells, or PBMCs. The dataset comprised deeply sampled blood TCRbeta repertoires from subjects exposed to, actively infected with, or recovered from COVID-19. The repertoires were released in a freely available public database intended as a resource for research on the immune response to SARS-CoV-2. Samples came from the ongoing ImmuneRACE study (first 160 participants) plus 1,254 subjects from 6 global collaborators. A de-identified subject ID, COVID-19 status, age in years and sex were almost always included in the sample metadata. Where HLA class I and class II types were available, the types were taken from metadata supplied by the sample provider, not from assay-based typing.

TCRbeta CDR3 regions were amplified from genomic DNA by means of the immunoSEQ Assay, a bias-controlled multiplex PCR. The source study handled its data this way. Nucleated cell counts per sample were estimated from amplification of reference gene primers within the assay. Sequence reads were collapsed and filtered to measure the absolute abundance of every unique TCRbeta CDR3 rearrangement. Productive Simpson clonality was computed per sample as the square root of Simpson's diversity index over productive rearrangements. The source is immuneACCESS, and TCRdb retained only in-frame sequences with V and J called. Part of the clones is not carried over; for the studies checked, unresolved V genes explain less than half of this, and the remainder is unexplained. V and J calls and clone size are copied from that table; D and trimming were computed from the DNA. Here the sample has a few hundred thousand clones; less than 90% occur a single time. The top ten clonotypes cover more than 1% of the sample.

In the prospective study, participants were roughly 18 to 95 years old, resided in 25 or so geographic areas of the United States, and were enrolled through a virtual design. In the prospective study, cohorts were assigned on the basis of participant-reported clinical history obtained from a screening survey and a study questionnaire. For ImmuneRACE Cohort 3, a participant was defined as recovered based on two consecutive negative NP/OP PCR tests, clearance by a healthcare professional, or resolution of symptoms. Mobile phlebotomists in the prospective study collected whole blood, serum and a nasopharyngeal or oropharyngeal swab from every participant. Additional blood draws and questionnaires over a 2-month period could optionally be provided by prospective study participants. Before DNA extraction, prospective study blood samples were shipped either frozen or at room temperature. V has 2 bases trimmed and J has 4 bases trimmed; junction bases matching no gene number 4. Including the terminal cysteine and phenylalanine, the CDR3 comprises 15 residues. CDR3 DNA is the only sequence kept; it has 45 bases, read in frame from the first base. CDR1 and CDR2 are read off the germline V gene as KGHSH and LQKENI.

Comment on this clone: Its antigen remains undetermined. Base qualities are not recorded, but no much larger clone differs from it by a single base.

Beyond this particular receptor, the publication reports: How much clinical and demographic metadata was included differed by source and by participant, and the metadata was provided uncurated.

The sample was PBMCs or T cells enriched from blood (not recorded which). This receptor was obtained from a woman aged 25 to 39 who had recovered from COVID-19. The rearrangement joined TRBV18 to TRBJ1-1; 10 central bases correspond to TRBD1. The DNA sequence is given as TGTGCCAGCTCACCAGACAGGGGGCTAGGCACTGAAGCTTTCTTT. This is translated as CASSPDRGLGTEAFF.